Sequencing of this T cell receptor (beta chain) was carried out in a study of blood T cell repertoires in COVID-19. At the level of the study: Whether acute or convalescent, the COVID-19 samples came from the United States, Italy and Spain. The cDNA or gDNA used as material had been derived from T cells, B-cell-depleted T cells, or PBMCs.

Trimming cost V 2 bases and J 2 bases, with 11 bases left between them. The CDR3 is 14 residues long. The germline V gene has CDR1 SGHRS and CDR2 YFSETQ. Methods used by the authors: Quantification of nucleated cells was approximated via reference gene primer amplification. TCRdb keeps only in-frame clones here, not all; method: immunoSEQ multiplex PCR. From that table come the V and J calls and clone size; the DNA was used to work out D and trimming. The table has about 100,000 clones, over 65% seen once. The rearrangement uses TRBV5-1 and TRBJ2-7; tentatively, D is TRBD1 (5 bases). This receptor was taken from a human donor in a cohort sampled during active COVID-19. Sequencing was performed on peripheral blood. The CDR3 DNA is TGCGCCAGCAGCTTTAGCCCAGGGACCTACGAGCAGTACTTC. Encoded protein: CASSFSPGTYEQYF.